This TCR beta chain was recorded in a study of blood T cell repertoires in COVID-19. Across the whole study: The origin of the acute and convalescent COVID-19 samples was the United States, Italy and Spain. PBMCs, B-cell-depleted T cells, or T cells were the source of the cDNA or gDNA that made up the material.

In the authors' workflow: Scientists estimated how many nucleated cells there were by amplifying reference gene primers. Method: immunoSEQ multiplex PCR; TCRdb's copy keeps in-frame clones and lacks some. That table supplies the V and J calls and clone size; D and trimming were determined from the DNA. The sample lists roughly 63,000 clones, less than 85% occurring once. CDR1 SEHNR and CDR2 FQNEAQ come from the germline V gene (reference sequence). V lost 3 bases and J lost 10, with 19 bases in between. The CDR3 has 15 amino acids. Sequencing was performed on peripheral blood. The receptor was isolated from a human donor in a cohort sampled during active COVID-19. The chain couples TRBV7-9 to TRBJ2-1, with TRBD1 as a possible D gene (5 bases). As DNA, the CDR3 is TGTGCCAGCAGCTTTGTCCAGGGAAGGCTCGACGAGCAGTTCTTC. Residues: CASSFVQGRLDEQFF.